This is a list of T cell receptor beta chains from one sample in a study of control samples from healthy donors and cancer patients. TCRdb keeps only in-frame clones here, not all; method: immunoSEQ multiplex PCR. The sample has under 140,000 clones, around nine tenths seen once. Sequencing was carried out using PBMCs. The receptor source for this set is a woman aged 55-69 years with lung cancer. CDR3s leave out the opening cysteine and the closing phenylalanine or tryptophan. The order of the fields is CDR3 length, D gene, V gene, CDR3 protein. D genes are given only for firm matches.

len: 13; d_gene: TRBD1; v_gene: TRBV9; CDR3aa: ASSVRQGSYNEQF
len: 12; d_gene: -; v_gene: TRBV27; CDR3aa: ASSHGARGTEAF
len: 13; d_gene: TRBD1; v_gene: TRBV6-5; CDR3aa: ASKNTGVWSGELF
len: 17; d_gene: TRBD1; v_gene: TRBV27; CDR3aa: ASSFHYQTTGTGSYEQY
len: 13; d_gene: TRBD2; v_gene: TRBV27; CDR3aa: ASSLGLAAPYEQY
len: 12; d_gene: -; v_gene: TRBV20-1; CDR3aa: SASVHIGYTEAF
len: 13; d_gene: TRBD1; v_gene: TRBV7-8; CDR3aa: ASSKGTGGRETQY
len: 13; d_gene: -; v_gene: TRBV27; CDR3aa: ASSLYGGSGQPQH
len: 13; d_gene: -; v_gene: TRBV7-7; CDR3aa: ASSLVVGNTGELF
len: 8; d_gene: -; v_gene: TRBV2; CDR3aa: ASRDYGYT
len: 14; d_gene: TRBD2; v_gene: TRBV24-1; CDR3aa: ATSGGGLEKADTQY
len: 14; d_gene: TRBD2; v_gene: TRBV6-6; CDR3aa: ASRPGLAGWTGELF
len: 14; d_gene: -; v_gene: TRBV23-1; CDR3aa: ASSQHSLSSGNTIY
len: 13; d_gene: TRBD1; v_gene: TRBV5-4; CDR3aa: ASSNGQGTYNEQF